This T cell receptor beta chain originates from a study of control samples from healthy donors and cancer patients. V lost 7 bases, J lost 5 bases, and 13 bases lay in between. Looked up from germline, CDR1 is SGDLS and CDR2 is YYNGEE. This CDR3 spans 13 amino acids. Sequencing used immunoSEQ multiplex PCR; TCRdb keeps in-frame clones, though not all of them. Of 400,000 to 500,000 clones in the sample, approximately 90% were seen once. The source material was PBMCs. V is TRBV9 and J is TRBJ1-5; D remains unclear. The clonotype originates from a man aged 40-55 years with head and neck cancer. The CDR3 bases are TGTGCCAGCGCCTTGAGCCCCGATCAGCCCCAGCATTTT. Protein sequence: CASALSPDQPQHF.